These T cell receptor beta chains were read from a single sample in a study of post-analysis software for immune sequencing data. Using its own MiXCR run on the PCR reads, TCRdb lists one record per CDR3 protein. The repertoire consists of 650,000 to 850,000 distinct CDR3 sequences, with about 57% occurring once and the leading ten covering approximately 4.3%. The sequencing input was blood. These receptors originate from a girl aged 10-17 years with multiple sclerosis. CDR3s include the opening cysteine and the closing phenylalanine or tryptophan. D genes are given only for firm matches.

TRBV7-2	.	CASSQRSGTQAKNIQYF
TRBV20-1	TRBD1	CSAARDRVFYEQYF
TRBV5-1	.	CASSPGLIENEQFF
TRBV9	.	CASSSLDSTEAFF
TRBV10-3	.	CAISVPGTDTQYF
TRBV29-1	.	CSVEPYRVVGNTEAFF
TRBV29-1	.	CSVETRQETQYF
TRBV5-1	TRBD2	CASRETSGGSYNEQFF
TRBV27	.	CASSFAAGAETQYF
TRBV27	.	CASSLRGGLGYTF
TRBV28	TRBD2	CASSLGGLIFEQYF
TRBV12-3/TRBV12-4	TRBD2	CASSTGGLETQYF
TRBV20-1	TRBD2	CSALPAGGLEQYF
TRBV2	TRBD2	CASSEVLAGLNEQFF
TRBV29-1	TRBD1	CSVEVGAGTGRTDTQYF
TRBV20-1	.	CSAPKAGVHFYEQYF
TRBV25-1	.	CASSDLTRLLQETQYF
TRBV6-6	TRBD2	CASSLNSGGGTDTQYF
TRBV29-1	TRBD1	CSVGRIGQGRFEQYF
TRBV29-1	.	CSVETLEQFF
TRBV7-6	TRBD1	CASDRVFEMNEQFF
TRBV3-1	TRBD2	CASSQPQTSGRSEQFF
TRBV20-1	.	CSASSTPLWGQFF
TRBV2	.	CASSEANPAYEQYF
TRBV5-1	.	CASSRSTGYNEQFF
TRBV27	TRBD2	CASSLPGLAVYEQYF
TRBV6-1	TRBD2	CASSRMAGLAGVGEQFF
TRBV20-1	TRBD1	CSARQGASRASYEQYF
TRBV28	TRBD1	CASSHPGQGVRETQYF
TRBV7-8	TRBD1	CASSPRQGKGYTF
TRBV5-1	.	CASMRTGTNEKLFF
TRBV20-1	.	CSADPADSYEQYF
TRBV7-3	TRBD2	CASGTRLNEQFF
TRBV29-1	.	CSVEEALGYEQYF
TRBV3-1	.	CASSHRGLTYEQYF
TRBV28	.	CASSQRTSPETQFF
TRBV27	.	CASSSADSEKLFF
TRBV12-3/TRBV12-4	TRBD1	CASSGTGGMNYNEQFF
TRBV5-4	.	CTSQGGGERFF
TRBV20-1	TRBD2	CSARGALWLAGGGYNEQFF
TRBV20-1	TRBD2	CSAREGGSSGDQFF
TRBV5-1	.	CASSFLGGAGNEQYF
TRBV20-1	.	CSAPAGSGANVLTF
TRBV3-1	.	CASSQPAGPYEQYF
TRBV12-3/TRBV12-4	TRBD2	CASSPRASGTSEQYF
TRBV11-2	TRBD1	CASSLDWTGTGVNYGYTF
TRBV7-6	TRBD1	CASSILGTGGTDTQYF
TRBV4-1	.	CASSQVTASQETQYF
TRBV15	TRBD1	CATSIDLGQGQETQYF
TRBV9	.	CASSRDYEQFF
TRBV6-1	TRBD1	CASTPARGRGQQPQHF
TRBV29-1	.	CSVRRGVGNEQFF
TRBV20-1	TRBD2	CSAREPTSGEDEQYF
TRBV7-6	TRBD2	CASSDPLAGNTGELFF
TRBV12-3/TRBV12-4	TRBD2	CASRNLAGDIGEQFF